The 10 T cell receptor beta chains below were found in one sample sequenced in a study of Ad26.COV2.S vaccination and SARS-CoV-2 variants (dated by TCRdb to 2020 to 2022). The treatment or condition label, as the study defines it: 19 received Ad26.COV2.S at low or high dose, single or two shots; a few received placebo; per-sample allocation not given. For vaccine and placebo recipients, the sequenced repertoires came from samples collected on day 63 after the first injection. The receptor library was made with the immunoSEQ multiplex PCR assay. TCRdb took this table from immuneACCESS and kept in-frame rearrangements with V and J called. Such tables lack part of the clones; where checked against another copy, unresolved V genes explain under half of the gap, and the rest is unexplained. Present in this sample are approximately 350,000 clones, around 86% of which were seen just once. Of the sample, approximately 3.6% falls within the top ten clones.

The specimen was peripheral blood, collected in a trial of Ad26.COV2.S vaccine versus placebo. The origin of the receptors is a person between 18 and 65 years old who received the Ad26.COV2.S COVID-19 vaccine or a placebo.

This clone has more than one count but fewer than ten. This CDR3 is CASSTRTRVVTGELFF. CDR3 nucleotide sequence: TGCGCCAGCAGCACCCGGACGAGGGTGGTCACCGGGGAGCTGTTTTTT. This chain links TRBV4-1 with TRBJ2-2, with a tentative D call TRBD2 (5 bases). The germline CDR1 and CDR2 sequences are MGHRA and YSYEKL. The V end was cut by 5 bases, the J end by 4 bases, with 17 bases between. The CDR3 consists of 16 residues.

The chain combines TRBV6-4 with TRBJ1-4, with D unclear. This CDR3 is 13 amino acids long. V was trimmed by 10 bases and J by 0 bases, leaving 9 bases between them. The germline V gene has CDR1 MRHNA and CDR2 SNTAGT. CDR3 bases: TGTGCCATCCGAGTTGCAACTAATGAAAAACTGTTTTTT. It is translated as CAIRVATNEKLFF.

The J gene is TRBJ2-4, the V gene TRBV7-9; D not certain. This CDR3 has 15 residues. Trimming stripped 2 bases from V and 2 bases from J, with 10 bases between. The V gene's germline CDR1 is SEHNR and CDR2 FQNEAQ (reference sequence). The CDR3 coding sequence is TGTGCCAGCAGCTTAACGGCCGCTACCAAAAACATTCAGTACTTC. It specifies CASSLTAATKNIQYF.

The J gene is TRBJ2-2, the V gene TRBV12-3 or TRBV12-4; D call uncertain. V gave up 6 bases and J gave up 4 bases, with 9 bases separating them. The CDR3 runs to 13 residues. CDR3 in amino acids: CASSPRTTGELFF. In DNA form, the CDR3 reads TGTGCCAGCAGCCCTCGAACCACCGGGGAGCTGTTTTTT.

The chain links TRBV27 to TRBJ1-5, with D unresolved. Trimming removed 5 bases at V and 5 bases at J, with 10 bases between. This CDR3 region has 13 residues. Germline CDR1 and CDR2: MNHEY and SMNVEV (reference sequence). The CDR3 protein is CASSTGGHQPQHF. The CDR3 DNA reads as TGTGCCAGCAGTACGGGCGGTCATCAGCCCCAGCATTTT.

V gene TRBV5-6 combines with J gene TRBJ2-7; TRBD1 agrees at 8 bases. The germline gives CDR1 SGHDT, CDR2 YYEEEE. This CDR3 spans 15 amino acids. J gave up 0 bases and V 5 bases, and 7 bases lay outside the gene matches. The CDR3 coding sequence is TGTGCCAGCAGAAACCGGGACAGGTACTCCTACGAGCAGTACTTC. It specifies CASRNRDRYSYEQYF.

This sequence joins TRBV10-3 and TRBJ1-2; 12 bases are shared with TRBD1. The J segment lost 7 bases and the V segment lost 3 bases, leaving 6 bases of the junction unmatched. Germline lookup yields CDR1 ENHRY and CDR2 SYGVKD. This CDR3 spans 15 amino acids. The CDR3 loop reads CAISDPGQGASGYTF. CDR3 nucleotides: TGTGCCATCAGTGACCCGGGACAGGGGGCTTCTGGCTACACCTTC.

In DNA form, the CDR3 reads TGCGCCAGCAGCTTGGTTGGGATGGCTTCACCCCTCCACTTT. Its protein product is CASSLVGMASPLHF. The genes are TRBV5-1 and TRBJ1-6; no firm D call. Germline V gene lookup returns CDR1 SGHRS and CDR2 YFSETQ. This CDR3 has 14 residues. With 0 bases removed from V and 9 bases from J, the gap between germline ends came to 10 bases.

The rearrangement joins TRBV27 to TRBJ1-1, with a possible D match to TRBD1 (5 bases). The germline V and J ends were trimmed by 2 bases and 4 bases, with 14 bases remaining between them. The germline CDR1 and CDR2 sequences are MNHEY and SMNVEV (reference sequence). There are 15 residues in the CDR3. CDR3 region: CASSLRARRGTEAFF. The CDR3 bases are TGTGCCAGCAGTTTAAGGGCCCGAAGGGGCACTGAAGCTTTCTTT.

This chain connects TRBV27 to TRBJ2-3, with 9 bases lining up with TRBD2. The CDR3 has 14 amino acids. V was pared by 10 bases and J by 2 bases, with 7 bases of the junction left unmatched. Per germline, CDR1 MNHEY and CDR2 SMNVEV (reference sequence). CDR3 DNA sequence: TGTGCCACCTTAGCGGGGGCCACCACAGATACGCAGTATTTT. Translating it yields CATLAGATTDTQYF.